This is a list of T cell receptor beta chains from one sample in a study of cytomegalovirus exposure and HLA in healthy donors. Sequenced by immunoSEQ multiplex PCR; TCRdb stores in-frame clones only, minus some. The sample consists of about 110,000 clones, roughly 82% of them appearing once. Sequencing was performed on PBMCs. The receptors come from a woman in her forties or fifties in good health and CMV-seropositive. Both conserved end residues are trimmed from each CDR3.

j_call v_call cdr3_aa
TRBJ1-4 TRBV7-2 ASRSDRIVGKLF
TRBJ1-4 TRBV6-5 ASRGEKLF
TRBJ2-5 TRBV6-6 ASSSTRKETQY
TRBJ2-5 TRBV5-1 ASSLVFGGEAQY
TRBJ2-5 TRBV5-1 ASSLGQGSETQY
TRBJ1-2 TRBV18 ASADREGGPYGYT
TRBJ1-4 TRBV2 ASSRQGGDEKLF
TRBJ2-7 TRBV6-5 ASSIQQGPLLEQY
TRBJ1-1 TRBV6-1 ASRRDRVTNTEAF
TRBJ1-2 TRBV25-1 ASSEWGSNYGYT
TRBJ2-3 TRBV28 ASSTLPTGTQY
TRBJ2-2 TRBV18 ASSPRSGGSTGELF
TRBJ2-1 TRBV10-3 ASRTSGGNNEQF
TRBJ2-7 TRBV7-8 ASSYWTGNYEQY
TRBJ1-6 TRBV6-5 ASSSKTGGLSPLH
TRBJ1-6 TRBV6-1 ASSEGRASSYNSPLH
TRBJ1-2 TRBV19 ASSIRTPDYGYT
TRBJ2-1 TRBV9 ASSVDSGGEYNEQF
TRBJ1-4 TRBV5-1 ASSFSGTGDEKLF
TRBJ1-1 TRBV30 AWGREGLTEAF
TRBJ2-7 TRBV28 ASSLAGAATYEQY
TRBJ2-2 TRBV6-5 AIRVTGSTGELF
TRBJ2-1 TRBV15 ATSRDRGGYNEQF
TRBJ1-1 TRBV5-1 ASSGTGEVTEAF
TRBJ2-1 TRBV7-2 ASTSRAGYNEQF
TRBJ1-1 TRBV19 ASISTGGSAF
TRBJ2-5 TRBV5-1 ASSLAGTHQETQY
TRBJ1-2 TRBV7-9 ASSLEEDRERDGYT
TRBJ2-3 TRBV28 ASSPGHTPDTQY
TRBJ1-4 TRBV2 ASSAPSREKLF
TRBJ2-1 TRBV7-2 ASSLVAEDNEQF
TRBJ2-1 TRBV4-3 ASSPVKQGASYNEQF
TRBJ1-1 TRBV10-3 AISDEAGAGRAEAF
TRBJ1-5 TRBV7-9 SSSPQGYQPQH
TRBJ1-2 TRBV18 ASSPNMDYGYT
TRBJ1-1 TRBV2 ASTRDRVFTEAF
TRBJ2-5 TRBV7-9 ASIDTSGGYQETQY
TRBJ2-7 TRBV2 ASSDKDTSQSYEQY
TRBJ1-2 TRBV28 ASSITYRGLGTGYT
TRBJ2-3 TRBV2 ASSDRGSTDTQY
TRBJ1-2 TRBV23-1 ASSQRTDYNYGYT
TRBJ1-4 TRBV6-1 ASARDRDEKLF
TRBJ1-1 TRBV7-3 ASSWTGVTEAF
. TRBV7-9 ASSLGAGNEQY
TRBJ2-7 TRBV5-6 ASSFPSHEQY
TRBJ2-3 TRBV30 AWERTDTQY
TRBJ2-3 TRBV6-1 ASRAGGGIDTQY
TRBJ1-4 TRBV28 AVSSQDGFEKLF
TRBJ2-5 TRBV11-2 ASSLGLVETQY
TRBJ1-4 TRBV5-6 ASSLVGTVNEKLF
TRBJ1-2 TRBV5-4 ASSSQGAYGYT
TRBJ1-6 TRBV7-3 ASSPDRGRGNSPLH
TRBJ1-1 TRBV6-1 ASSEGRALEAF